Presented here are 24 T cell receptor beta chains from one specimen sequenced in a study of blood T cell repertoires in COVID-19. Assay: immunoSEQ multiplex PCR; the TCRdb copy retains only in-frame clones and omits some. The sample shows about 220,000 clones, roughly 88% of them seen only once. Source material: peripheral blood. These receptors all come from a man younger than 40 who had recovered from COVID-19.

The V gene is TRBV7-6, the J gene TRBJ2-5; the D gene is possibly TRBD2 (6 bases). Trimming removed 5 bases at V and 3 bases at J, with 19 bases between. In germline, CDR1 is SGHVS, CDR2 FNYEAQ. The CDR3 is 16 residues long. The CDR3 loop is CASSNSFKTGEETQYF. The CDR3 DNA sequence: TGTGCCAGCAGCAACTCCTTTAAGACGGGGGAAGAGACCCAGTACTTC. Using reference TRBV7-6 and TRBJ2-5 for the parts outside the CDR3, the full variable domain is GAGVSQSPRYKVTKRGQDVALRCDPISGHVSLYWYRQALGQGPEFLTYFNYEAQQDKSGLPNDRFSAERPEGSISTLTIQRTEQRDSAMYRCASSNSFKTGEETQYFGPGTRLLVL.

V gene TRBV19 combines with J gene TRBJ2-2; the match to TRBD1 covers 9 bases. The ends lost 8 bases at V and 4 bases at J; junction bases unmatched: 8. The CDR3 totals 15 residues. Per the germline V gene, CDR1 is LNHDA and CDR2 is SQIVND (reference sequence). This CDR3 reads CASCEGTGITGELFF. CDR3 nucleotide sequence: TGTGCCAGTTGTGAGGGGACAGGGATCACCGGGGAGCTGTTTTTT.

The chain recombines TRBV19 with TRBJ1-4, with 9 bases aligning to TRBD1. CDR1 and CDR2 from the germline V gene are LNHDA and SQIVND (reference sequence). V gave up 10 bases and J gave up 8 bases; unmatched junction bases: 5. The CDR3 runs to 12 residues. The CDR3 spells CATGQGREKLFF. In DNA, the CDR3 is TGTGCCACAGGACAGGGGAGGGAAAAACTGTTTTTT.

V and J are TRBV6-2 or TRBV6-3 and TRBJ2-7, with TRBD2 matching 13 bases. This CDR3 is 16 amino acids long. The V and J ends lost 1 base and 6 bases, in that order; junction bases with no gene match: 6. Per the germline V gene, CDR1 is MNHEY and CDR2 is SVGEGT. CDR3 amino acids: CASSYWGTSGAGEQYF. The CDR3 bases are TGTGCCAGCAGTTACTGGGGGACTAGCGGGGCCGGCGAGCAGTACTTC.

The chain recombines TRBV7-9 with TRBJ1-4; a weak D match, TRBD1 (5 bases). Germline CDR1 reads SEHNR; CDR2 reads FQNEAQ (reference sequence). The CDR3 has 15 residues. The V end was cut by 7 bases, the J end by 5 bases, with 17 bases between. In nucleotides, the CDR3 is TGTGCCAGCACCCCAGCTCAGGGTGAAAATGAAAAACTGTTTTTT. This gives the protein CASTPAQGENEKLFF.

There are a few counts of this clone. J is TRBJ1-5 and V is TRBV5-6; TRBD1 matches 11 bases. Germline CDR1 and CDR2: SGHDT and YYEEEE. V lost 5 bases and J lost 3; bases outside the gene matches: 7. The length of the CDR3 is 16 residues. CDR3 sequence: CASSEGQGGPNQPQHF. The CDR3 coding sequence is TGTGCCAGCAGTGAGGGACAGGGGGGCCCCAATCAGCCCCAGCATTTT.

Only one count was recorded for this clone. The genes are TRBV24-1 and TRBJ2-5, with a weak D call TRBD1 (5 bases). Germline assignment: CDR1 KGHDR and CDR2 SFDVKD. CDR3 length: 14 residues. V dropped 4 bases and J dropped 0 bases, with 8 bases sitting between them. CDR3 amino acids: CATSEGAYQETQYF. CDR3 DNA: TGTGCCACCAGTGAAGGGGCATACCAAGAGACCCAGTACTTC.

This rearrangement joins TRBV3-1 (or the pseudogene TRBV3-2) to TRBJ1-6, with TRBD1 matching 8 bases. The germline V gene has CDR1 LGHDT and CDR2 YNNKEL (reference sequence). Trimming removed 4 bases from V and 1 base from J; junction bases left unmatched: 3. This CDR3 contains 16 residues. This CDR3 reads CASSPRTGSYNSPLHF. The CDR3, as DNA: TGTGCCAGCAGCCCGAGGACAGGGTCCTATAATTCACCCCTCCACTTT.

This chain uses TRBV5-4 with TRBJ1-6; D uncertain. CDR3 length: 15 amino acids. Germline V gene lookup returns CDR1 SGHNT and CDR2 YYREEE (reference sequence). V shed 3 bases and J shed 10 bases, with 17 bases lying between them. CDR3: CASSSLAATRSPLHF. CDR3 sequence (DNA): TGTGCCAGCAGCTCCCTGGCGGCGACGAGGTCACCCCTCCACTTT.

The sample holds a few counts of this clone. V and J are TRBV3-1 (or the pseudogene TRBV3-2) and TRBJ1-6; TRBD1 might be the D (6 bases). The CDR3 sequence is 13 residues long. With 8 bases removed from V and 9 bases from J, the gap between germline ends came to 14 bases. Looked up from germline, CDR1 is LGHDT and CDR2 is YNNKEL (reference sequence). The CDR3 reads CASVLGGRSPLHF. The DNA for the CDR3 is TGTGCCAGCGTCCTGGGGGGGCGTTCACCCCTCCACTTT.

For this clone: Additional DNA sequences in this sample encode the identical CDR3. The chain carries TRBV4-2 and TRBJ1-1, with D maybe TRBD1 (5 bases). Germline V gene lookup returns CDR1 LGHNA and CDR2 YNFKEQ. V was shortened by 0 bases and J by 2 bases, with 7 bases between the two germline ends. CDR3 size: 14 residues. CDR3 nucleotides: TGTGCCAGCAGCCAAGACAGGGTTAACACTGAAGCTTTCTTT. The encoded protein is CASSQDRVNTEAFF.

The chain has TRBV4-3 and TRBJ2-7; TRBD1 aligns across 7 bases. The CDR3 length is 16 residues. The germline CDR1 and CDR2 sequences are LGHNA and YSLEER. The J segment lost 2 bases and the V segment lost 1 base, leaving 8 bases of the junction unmatched. In nucleotides, the CDR3 is TGCGCCAGCAGCCAAGGGGGGACAGCCCCTCCCTACGAGCAGTACTTC. It encodes CASSQGGTAPPYEQYF.

The CDR3: CASSLTSGGGETQYF. The CDR3 region has the DNA TGTGCCAGCAGCTTGACTAGCGGGGGAGGAGAGACCCAGTACTTC. This chain links TRBV5-4 with TRBJ2-5; TRBD2 agrees at 11 bases. The CDR3 is made up of 15 amino acids. V lost 1 base to trimming and J lost 4 bases; unmatched junction nucleotides: 3. Germline CDR1 SGHNT, CDR2 YYREEE (reference sequence). The whole variable domain, filled in from reference TRBV5-4 and TRBJ2-5, reads ETGVTQSPTHLIKTRGQQVTLRCSSQSGHNTVSWYQQALGQGPQFIFQYYREEENGRGNFPPRFSGLQFPNYSSELNVNALELDDSALYLCASSLTSGGGETQYFGPGTRLLVL.

V usage is TRBV14 and J usage is TRBJ1-1, with 9 nucleotides matching TRBD1. Germline V gene data show CDR1 as SGHDN and CDR2 as FVKESK. With 4 bases clipped from V and 3 bases from J, the junction kept 3 bases outside the gene matches. CDR3 length equals 14 residues. CDR3 region: CASSLRTGDTEAFF. In DNA, the CDR3 is TGTGCCAGCAGCCTACGGACAGGGGACACTGAAGCTTTCTTT. Filled out from reference TRBV14 and TRBJ1-1, the complete variable domain reads EAGVTQFPSHSVIEKGQTVTLRCDPISGHDNLYWYRRVMGKEIKFLLHFVKESKQDESGMPNNRFLAERTGGTYSTLKVQPAELEDSGVYFCASSLRTGDTEAFFGQGTRLTVV.

The sample holds one count of this clone. The V gene is TRBV7-9, the J gene TRBJ1-2; D is ambiguous. Trimming cost V 3 bases and J 3 bases, with 11 bases left between them. The germline V gene encodes CDR1 SEHNR and CDR2 FQNEAQ (reference sequence). There are 14 residues in the CDR3. CDR3 bases: TGTGCCAGCAGCTTCGCACAGATTTACTATGGCTACACCTTC. Residues: CASSFAQIYYGYTF. The full variable domain, with the rest looked up from reference TRBV7-9 and TRBJ1-2, is DTGVSQNPRHKITKRGQNVTFRCDPISEHNRLYWYRQTLGQGPEFLTYFQNEAQLEKSRLLSDRFSAERPKGSFSTLEIQRTEQGDSAMYLCASSFAQIYYGYTFGSGTRLTVV.

This chain joins TRBV30 and TRBJ1-5; the D gene is possibly TRBD1 (5 bases). This CDR3 region has 15 residues. Trimming stripped 2 bases from V and 5 bases from J, with 16 bases between. Germline CDR1 reads GTSNPN; CDR2 reads SVGIG (reference sequence). CDR3 nucleotide sequence: TGTGCCTGGAGTTCGGCAGGTTTCAGGGATCAGCCCCAGCATTTT. It yields the protein CAWSSAGFRDQPQHF.

This chain uses TRBV6-5 with TRBJ1-3, with TRBD1 identical over 9 bases. This CDR3 is 14 amino acids long. In germline, CDR1 is MNHEY, CDR2 SVGAGI. Trimming at V came to 6 bases and at J to 2 bases, leaving 2 bases not matched to a gene. CDR3 in amino acids: CASSWDRAGNTIYF. As DNA, the CDR3 is TGTGCCAGCAGCTGGGACAGGGCTGGAAACACCATATATTTT.

The V gene is TRBV3-1 (or the pseudogene TRBV3-2), the J gene TRBJ2-5, with 7 bases fitting TRBD1. The CDR3 consists of 15 residues. V was pared by 1 base and J by 5 bases, with 7 bases of the junction left unmatched. Germline values: CDR1 LGHDT, CDR2 YNNKEL (reference sequence). The CDR3 region has the DNA TGTGCCAGCAGCCAAGGACAGGGCTGGCGGGAGACCCAGTACTTC. This gives the protein CASSQGQGWRETQYF.

The chain joins TRBV3-1 (or the pseudogene TRBV3-2) to TRBJ2-7; D remains unclear. V dropped 0 bases and J dropped 0 bases, with 18 bases sitting between them. Germline CDR1 and CDR2: LGHDT and YNNKEL (reference sequence). CDR3 length equals 18 residues. The CDR3 nucleotides are TGTGCCAGCAGCCAAGATAGTTATCCTACAGTATTCTCCTACGAGCAGTACTTC. Protein: CASSQDSYPTVFSYEQYF.

This clone was observed once. The chain combines TRBV25-1 with TRBJ2-3; tentative D call: TRBD1 (6 bases). Germline CDR1 is MGHDK and CDR2 is SYGVNS. The CDR3 spans 16 residues. V lost 4 bases and J lost 2, with 16 bases in between. The CDR3 bases are TGTGCCAGCAGTGGAGGCCGGGACACCCTCACAGATACGCAGTATTTT. Its translation: CASSGGRDTLTDTQYF.

This clone was counted a few times. The chain combines TRBV7-2 with TRBJ1-5, with 7 nucleotides matching TRBD1. The CDR3 is 15 amino acids. The J segment lost 3 bases and the V segment lost 5 bases, leaving 7 bases of the junction unmatched. CDR1 and CDR2 from the germline V gene are SGHTA and FQGNSA. The chain's CDR3 is CASSVDRAINQPQHF. Written as DNA, the CDR3 is TGTGCCAGCAGCGTCGACAGGGCTATCAATCAGCCCCAGCATTTT.

This chain connects TRBV12-5 to TRBJ2-7; D gene uncertain. This CDR3 is built from 12 residues. V was clipped by 6 bases and J by 0 bases, with 6 bases between them. Germline CDR1 is LGHNT and CDR2 is FRNRAP. CDR3 nucleotides: TGTGCTAGTGGGATGCGCTCCTACGAGCAGTACTTC. Translated, it gives CASGMRSYEQYF. Variable domain in full (rest from reference TRBV12-5 and TRBJ2-7): DARVTQTPRHKVTEMGQEVTMRCQPILGHNTVFWYRQTMMQGLELLAYFRNRAPLDDSGMPKDRFSAEMPDATLATLKIQPSEPRDSAVYFCASGMRSYEQYFGPGTRLTVT.

The rearrangement uses TRBV27 and TRBJ1-4; TRBD1 matches 8 bases. The CDR3 covers 14 residues. J was trimmed by 8 bases and V by 6 bases; bases with no gene match: 8. From germline, CDR1 is MNHEY and CDR2 SMNVEV (reference sequence). CDR3 protein: CASRPQGAGEKLFF. Here the CDR3 DNA reads TGTGCCAGCAGACCTCAGGGGGCAGGGGAAAAACTGTTTTTT.

V gene TRBV7-9 combines with J gene TRBJ1-4, with D unresolved. CDR1 and CDR2 from the germline V gene are SEHNR and FQNEAQ (reference sequence). This CDR3 contains 17 residues. V lost 5 bases, J lost 0 bases, and 16 bases lay in between. CDR3 sequence: CASSPLGRLATNEKLFF. The CDR3 DNA reads as TGTGCCAGCAGCCCACTCGGCCGGCTAGCAACTAATGAAAAACTGTTTTTT.